The rows below give T cell receptor beta chains drawn from one sample of a study of blood T cell repertoires in COVID-19. Some clones are missing from TCRdb's copy, which holds only in-frame ones; the method was immunoSEQ multiplex PCR. The sample lists approximately 230,000 clones; 65% to 90% were seen once. The sequencing input was PBMCs or T cells enriched from blood (not recorded which). These receptors all stem from a man between 18 and 35 years old who had recovered from COVID-19. Both conserved end residues are part of each CDR3. D genes are given only for firm matches. Not all rows give a size; the values are once, few, many and, for expanded clones, a class.

D	V	size	J	DNA	CDR3
NA	TRBV28	NA	TRBJ2-1	TGTGCCAGCTGGGGAGCCACCTCCTACAATGAGCAGTTCTTC	CASWGATSYNEQFF
NA	TRBV28	NA	TRBJ2-7	TGTGCCAGCAGTGCAGGGGTGGGGGAGCAGTACTTC	CASSAGVGEQYF
NA	TRBV29-1	NA	TRBJ1-4	TGCAGCGTTGGACAGACACCTGAGGGGGCAACTAATGAAAAACTGTTTTTT	CSVGQTPEGATNEKLFF
TRBD2	TRBV19	NA	TRBJ2-3	TGTGCCACCACGCCTGCCAGCGGGGCCGCAGATACGCAGTATTTT	CATTPASGAADTQYF
NA	TRBV6-9	NA	TRBJ1-6	TGTGTCGACCCGACGGGGGGGTATAATTCACCCCTCCACTTT	CVDPTGGYNSPLHF
NA	TRBV9	NA	TRBJ2-1	TGTGCCAGCAGCGCTTCGCGCGATGAGCAGTTCTTC	CASSASRDEQFF
NA	TRBV14	NA	TRBJ1-1	TGTGCCAGCAGGCATTTTGGGGCCAGGGCGAACACTGAAGCTTTCTTT	CASRHFGARANTEAFF
TRBD1	TRBV7-9	NA	TRBJ1-1	TGTGCCAGCAGCCTACAGGGGGCTGGGACTGAAGCTTTCTTT	CASSLQGAGTEAFF
TRBD1	TRBV7-2	NA	TRBJ1-1	TGTGCCAGCAGCCGACAGGGCAACACTGAAGCTTTCTTT	CASSRQGNTEAFF
TRBD2	TRBV6-1	NA	TRBJ2-1	TGTGCCAGCAGTGAAGAAGCGGGGGGGGGCAATGAGCAGTTCTTC	CASSEEAGGGNEQFF
TRBD1	TRBV11-3	few	TRBJ1-4	TGTGCCAGCAGCTTGGGACAGGGTTACGAAAAACTGTTTTTT	CASSLGQGYEKLFF
TRBD2	TRBV4-2	NA	TRBJ2-7	TGTGCCAGCAGAGGAGCGGGAAGCTACGAGCAGTACTTC	CASRGAGSYEQYF
NA	TRBV19	NA	TRBJ2-3	TGTGCCAGTAGTATGCCTCAGGGGCCCCGCACAGATACGCAGTATTTT	CASSMPQGPRTDTQYF
NA	TRBV11-3	NA	TRBJ1-1	TGTGCCAGCAGCTACCCTGGGGTCCGGGGTACTGAAGCTTTCTTT	CASSYPGVRGTEAFF
NA	TRBV6-2/TRBV6-3	NA	TRBJ1-1	TGTGCCAGCAGTCCCAGGGTTCTGATTAACACTGAAGCTTTCTTT	CASSPRVLINTEAFF
TRBD1	TRBV7-2	NA	TRBJ1-4	TGTGCCAGCAGCTCCATGACAGGGGGTGAAAAACTGTTTTTT	CASSSMTGGEKLFF
TRBD1	TRBV19	NA	TRBJ1-2	TGTGCCAGTAGTATCCCGGGACAGGGGGCAGAGGGCTATGGCTACACCTTC	CASSIPGQGAEGYGYTF
TRBD1	TRBV4-1	NA	TRBJ2-1	TGCGCCAGCAGCCCCGGGACAGGGGGTAACAATGAGCAGTTCTTC	CASSPGTGGNNEQFF
NA	TRBV11-2	once	TRBJ2-1	TGTGCCAGCAGCTTAGCCAGATTGGGGAGCGGTGAGCAGTTCTTC	CASSLARLGSGEQFF
NA	TRBV12-3/TRBV12-4	NA	TRBJ1-5	TGTGCCAGCAGATACGGGATCGTGGAGCCCCAGCATTTT	CASRYGIVEPQHF
NA	TRBV5-1	NA	TRBJ1-1	TGCGCCAGCAGCTTGAGGAGCCAGCCCGCCACTGAAGCTTTCTTT	CASSLRSQPATEAFF
NA	TRBV6-6	NA	TRBJ1-2	TGTGCCAGCAGTTCCGTGGGTGCGGATGGCTACACCTTC	CASSSVGADGYTF
TRBD2	TRBV28	NA	TRBJ2-3	TGTGCCAGCAGCCACTCCCGAGGGAGGGGCACAGATACGCAGTATTTT	CASSHSRGRGTDTQYF
TRBD1	TRBV7-2	NA	TRBJ1-2	TGTGCCAGCAGCTTAGGACAGGGAGTTATGTACGGCTACACCTTC	CASSLGQGVMYGYTF
NA	TRBV7-8	NA	TRBJ2-3	TGTGCCAGCAGGGTCCGGGACGCAGGGGTTCCAGATACGCAGTATTTT	CASRVRDAGVPDTQYF
TRBD2	TRBV4-1	NA	TRBJ2-7	TGCGCCAGCAGCCAAGACCCGGGGGGGCCAAACGAGCAGTACTTC	CASSQDPGGPNEQYF
NA	TRBV6-1	NA	TRBJ2-7	TGTGCCAGCAGTGAAACTAGCACAGGCGGCGGCGAGCAGTACTTC	CASSETSTGGGEQYF
NA	TRBV7-9	once	TRBJ2-2	TGTGCCAGCAGCCATTCGTCGGGGACCGGGGAGCTGTTTTTT	CASSHSSGTGELFF
TRBD2	TRBV19	NA	TRBJ2-5	TGTGCCAGTAGTTTCCCTAGCGGGAGGGGACAAGAGACCCAGTACTTC	CASSFPSGRGQETQYF
NA	TRBV4-1	NA	TRBJ1-1	TGCGCCAGCAGCCAGGTTGGAGGCACTGAAGCTTTCTTT	CASSQVGGTEAFF
NA	TRBV3-1/TRBV3-2	NA	TRBJ1-2	TGTGCCAGCAGCCGACGGGGAGTCGAGGGCTACACCTTC	CASSRRGVEGYTF
NA	TRBV11-2	NA	TRBJ2-5	TGTGCCAGCAGCTTTTTCGGGGGGCTGGAGACCCAGTACTTC	CASSFFGGLETQYF
TRBD1	TRBV10-1	NA	TRBJ2-3	TGCGCCAGCAGTGATCGAGACAGGGGGTCAGATACGCAGTATTTT	CASSDRDRGSDTQYF
NA	TRBV21-1	NA	TRBJ2-7	TGTGCCAGCAGCAAAGGCGGGACAGGGGATGACGAGCAGTACTTC	CASSKGGTGDDEQYF
TRBD2	TRBV4-1	NA	TRBJ2-7	TGCGCCAGCAGCCAAGCCCGTTTCGGCGGGGGGGCCCAGTACTTC	CASSQARFGGGAQYF
NA	TRBV21-1	NA	TRBJ2-7	TGTGCCAGCAGCCACAGGGGGCGATACGAGCAGTACTTC	CASSHRGRYEQYF
NA	TRBV27	NA	TRBJ2-7	TGTGCCAGCAGTTTGACTAGCTCCTACGAGCAGTACTTC	CASSLTSSYEQYF
TRBD2	TRBV3-1/TRBV3-2	NA	TRBJ2-5	TGTGCCAGCAGCCGAGGCGGGGGGGGGCCAGAGACCCAGTACTTC	CASSRGGGGPETQYF
TRBD1	TRBV7-9	NA	TRBJ1-2	TGTGCCTCAGGAGGGGACAGGGGGAGGTATGGCTACACCTTC	CASGGDRGRYGYTF
NA	TRBV19	NA	TRBJ1-1	TGTGCCAGTAGTCCCTCCCCGCCCCCATCCCCGGCGGACACTGAAGCTTTCTTT	CASSPSPPPSPADTEAFF
TRBD2	TRBV30	few	TRBJ2-2	TGTGCCTGGAAACTAGCGGGGTACGGGGAGCTGTTTTTT	CAWKLAGYGELFF
TRBD2	TRBV4-1	once	TRBJ2-5	TGCGCCAGCAGCCAAGTCGGGGGGGGGTCCCAGTACTTC	CASSQVGGGSQYF
TRBD2	TRBV9	NA	TRBJ2-3	TGTGCCAGCAGCTCTAGGACGGGAGGAGGGAGCACAGATACGCAGTATTTT	CASSSRTGGGSTDTQYF
NA	TRBV9	NA	TRBJ2-1	TGTGCCAGCAGCTCAAACTACAATGAGCAGTTCTTC	CASSSNYNEQFF
NA	TRBV18	NA	TRBJ2-6	TGTGCCAGCTCACCCAGGGTTGTTGGGGCCAACGTCCTGACTTTC	CASSPRVVGANVLTF
NA	TRBV4-1	once	TRBJ2-2	TGCGCCAGCAGCCAAGCCGGAGGGGGCCGAAACACCGGGGAGCTGTTTTTT	CASSQAGGGRNTGELFF
TRBD2	TRBV7-2	few	TRBJ2-2	TGTGCCAGCAGTCTGGGACTAGCGGAAGGGGAGCTGTTTTTT	CASSLGLAEGELFF
NA	TRBV7-9	NA	TRBJ2-2	TGTGCCAGCAGCTTACCACTGCGGATGAGCAGCGGGGAGCTGTTTTTT	CASSLPLRMSSGELFF
TRBD1	TRBV28	NA	TRBJ2-1	TGTGCCAGCAGCACCAGACAGGGGCCGGTCAATGAGCAGTTCTTC	CASSTRQGPVNEQFF
NA	TRBV2	NA	TRBJ1-5	TGTGCCAGCACCCCGACGGGAAGAGCAGGTCAGCCCCAGCATTTT	CASTPTGRAGQPQHF
NA	TRBV6-5	few	TRBJ1-2	TGTGCCAGCAGGGAGGGTAATGGCAACTATGGCTACACCTTC	CASREGNGNYGYTF
TRBD1	TRBV30	NA	TRBJ1-6	TGTGCCTGGACGACAGGGTATAATTCACCCCTCCACTTT	CAWTTGYNSPLHF
TRBD1	TRBV6-4	NA	TRBJ1-2	TGTGCCAGCAGTGACGGGACAGGGGGTGGAGGCTACACCTTC	CASSDGTGGGGYTF